This TCR beta chain was captured in a study of blood T cell repertoires in COVID-19. Study-wide context: Sites across the United States, Italy and Spain contributed samples from acute and convalescent COVID-19.

Germline V gene sequence: CDR1 SGHTS, CDR2 YDEGEE. The CDR3 spans 14 residues. The V gene lost 2 bases and the J gene lost 9 bases, with 12 bases spanning the gap. Per the study methods: Reference gene primer amplification gave estimated nucleated cell counts. Assay used: immunoSEQ multiplex PCR; TCRdb lists only in-frame clones, some missing. The DNA was the basis for D and trimming; V, J and clone size are from that table. Of some 21,000 clones listed, approximately 85% are singletons. The receptor comes from a human donor with active COVID-19. The donor label of this sample is uncertain. The sequencing input was peripheral blood. The V and J genes are TRBV5-8 and TRBJ1-6, with D tentatively TRBD1 (5 bases). The CDR3 DNA reads TGTGCCAGCAGCTTCGGGGGATCGGGTTCACCCCTCCACTTT. Its translation: CASSFGGSGSPLHF.